The 25 T cell receptor beta chains below were found in one sample sequenced in a study of follicular helper T cells after annual influenza vaccination. Here immunoSEQ multiplex PCR was the method, and the copy in TCRdb shows in-frame clones only, minus some. The profile shows 2,100 or so clones, over 65% of them singletons. Time point in this sample: 2015-2016 season, 7 days after influenza vaccination. Material: CXCR5+ CD38- circulating T follicular helper cells from blood, obtained 7 days after influenza vaccination. Documented subset: circulating Tfh, non-naive CD4+CXCR5+PD-1+ (ICOS+CD38+ or ICOS-CD38-). The source is an adult who received the influenza vaccine.

This chain links TRBV6-1 with TRBJ2-7; possibly TRBD1 for D (7 bases). The CDR3 has 16 residues. Germline V CDR1 and CDR2: MNHNS, SASEGT. Trimming cost V 0 bases and J 7 bases, with 19 bases left between them. CDR3 DNA: TGTGCCAGCAGTGAAGCAGGAGGGGGCAGAGGACGGGAGCAGTACTTC. This encodes CASSEAGGGRGREQYF.

The chain couples TRBV11-3 to TRBJ2-1; 7 nucleotides line up with TRBD2. The CDR3 spans 13 residues. Unmatched junction bases numbered 5, after V lost 6 bases and J lost 6 bases. Per germline, CDR1 SGHNT and CDR2 YENEEA. DNA for the CDR3: TGTGCCAGCAGTCCTGGGAGGGCCAATGAGCAGTTCTTC. It specifies CASSPGRANEQFF.

A few counts support this clone. The rearrangement links TRBV7-2 to TRBJ1-1; weak D call: TRBD1 (5 bases). Trimming cost V 5 bases and J 10 bases, with 26 bases left between them. Germline CDR1 is SGHTA and CDR2 is FQGNSA. There are 16 residues in the CDR3. The CDR3: CASSPGTETMVKGAFF. CDR3 DNA: TGTGCCAGCAGCCCCGGGACGGAAACGATGGTAAAGGGAGCTTTCTTT.

The chain uses TRBV18 and TRBJ2-1; 11 bases line up with TRBD1. V dropped 4 bases and J dropped 9; count of bases not matched to a gene: 5. This CDR3 is built from 14 residues. In germline, CDR1 is KGHSH, CDR2 LQKENI. CDR3 residues: CASSRDRGNGEQFF. The CDR3 DNA sequence: TGTGCCAGCTCACGGGACAGGGGGAACGGTGAGCAGTTCTTC.

This chain uses TRBV4-1 with TRBJ2-7; D may be TRBD1 (6 bases). Germline CDR1 reads MGHRA; CDR2 reads YSYEKL. This CDR3 comprises 13 residues. Trimming removed 4 bases from V and 1 base from J, with 8 bases in between. Here the CDR3 reads CASSRGQSYEQYF. As DNA, the CDR3 is TGCGCCAGCAGCCGGGGACAATCCTACGAGCAGTACTTC.

J is TRBJ2-3 and V is TRBV5-4; D is possibly TRBD2 (7 bases). CDR1 SGHNT and CDR2 YYREEE come from the germline V gene (reference sequence). The CDR3 consists of 15 residues. V shed 2 bases and J shed 3 bases, with 13 bases lying between them. CDR3 loop: CASSLGGGLTDTQYF. CDR3 nucleotides: TGTGCCAGCAGCTTAGGCGGGGGCTTAACAGATACGCAGTATTTT.

There are a few counts of this clone. The gene calls are TRBV11-2 and TRBJ2-7; D may match TRBD1 or TRBD2 (5 bases each). Deletions cut 0 bases from V and 3 bases from J, with 12 bases between. The CDR3 runs to 15 residues. Germline-derived CDR1 and CDR2 are SGHAT and FQNNGV. Here the CDR3 reads CASSLDLGRNYEQYF. The CDR3 DNA follows: TGTGCCAGCAGCTTAGACTTGGGACGGAACTACGAGCAGTACTTC.

This clone was seen only a few times. The chain carries TRBV12-5 and TRBJ1-1; weak D call: TRBD1 (5 bases). The V and J ends lost 9 bases and 6 bases respectively, with 20 bases between them. The CDR3 has 14 amino acids. The V gene's germline CDR1 is LGHNT and CDR2 FRNRAP. The CDR3 spells CASRFRWGDSEAFF. CDR3 bases: TGTGCTAGCAGGTTCCGTTGGGGGGACTCTGAAGCTTTCTTT.

The gene calls are TRBV6-1 and TRBJ2-1; TRBD2 agrees at 7 bases. The CDR3 runs 14 residues. Germline CDR1 is MNHNS and CDR2 is SASEGT. V dropped 6 bases and J dropped 5; count of bases not matched to a gene: 7. The CDR3 here is CASRPGTTNNEQFF. The CDR3 region has the DNA TGTGCCAGCAGACCCGGGACTACCAACAATGAGCAGTTCTTC.

The chain has TRBV18 and TRBJ1-1; D is perhaps TRBD1 (5 bases). This CDR3 is 17 amino acids long. CDR1 and CDR2 from the germline V gene are KGHSH and LQKENI. The ends were cut back, 0 bases at V and 0 bases at J, with 14 bases in the middle. CDR3 DNA: TGTGCCAGCTCACCACCTCGGCCAGGGACCATGAACACTGAAGCTTTCTTT. This codes for CASSPPRPGTMNTEAFF. Drawing the rest from reference TRBV18 and TRBJ1-1, the complete variable domain is NAGVMQNPRHLVRRRGQEARLRCSPMKGHSHVYWYRQLPEEGLKFMVYLQKENIIDESGMPKERFSAEFPKEGPSILRIQQVVRGDSAAYFCASSPPRPGTMNTEAFFGQGTRLTVV.

This chain connects TRBV7-9 to TRBJ2-7; no reliable D call. CDR1 is SEHNR, CDR2 FQNEAQ, per germline (reference sequence). CDR3 length: 12 amino acids. The V and J ends lost 3 bases and 7 bases respectively, with 10 bases between them. In DNA, the CDR3 is TGTGCCAGCAGCTTTCTCCGTCAGGAGCAGTACTTC. It encodes CASSFLRQEQYF.

The chain employs TRBV5-5 and TRBJ2-7; D may be TRBD1 (6 bases). The CDR3 spans 14 residues. Germline CDR1 is SGHKS and CDR2 is YYEKEE (reference sequence). The V end lost 0 bases, the J end lost 3 bases, and 10 bases lay between the germline ends. CDR3 protein: CASSLDRAYYEQYV. CDR3 coding DNA: TGTGCCAGCAGCTTGGACAGGGCCTACTACGAGCAGTACGTC.

This chain joins TRBV25-1 and TRBJ1-2, with D perhaps matching TRBD1 (5 bases). The CDR3 is 16 amino acids. From germline, CDR1 is MGHDK and CDR2 SYGVNS. Trimming left V 3 bases short and J 2 bases short, with 16 bases between. The CDR3 bases are TGTGCCAGCAGTGACCGTGGGGCCCGGGCGAACTATGGCTACACCTTC. It yields the protein CASSDRGARANYGYTF.

The V gene is TRBV15, the J gene TRBJ2-5, with TRBD2 identical over 9 bases. Trimming removed 9 bases from V and 8 bases from J; junction bases left unmatched: 16. CDR3 length: 15 residues. Germline CDR1 is LNHNV and CDR2 is YYDKDF (reference sequence). The CDR3 coding sequence is TGTGCCACGTCCTACGCTAGCGGGGAAAAGAGAACCCAGTACTTC. Encoded protein: CATSYASGEKRTQYF.

This clone was detected once. The V call is TRBV7-3, the J call TRBJ1-1; possibly TRBD1 for D (5 bases). This CDR3 region has 12 residues. V dropped 4 bases and J dropped 7 bases, with 10 bases sitting between them. Per the germline V gene, CDR1 is SGHTA and CDR2 is FQGTGA. The CDR3: CASSSGTDEAFF. CDR3 in DNA: TGTGCCAGCAGCTCCGGGACGGATGAAGCTTTCTTT.

V usage is TRBV2 and J usage is TRBJ2-3, with a possible D match to TRBD2 (7 bases). The CDR3 is 17 amino acids. CDR1 is SNHLY, CDR2 FYNNEI, per germline. V was shortened by 8 bases and J by 0 bases, with 21 bases between the two germline ends. The CDR3 sequence: CASGLGGATTSTDTQYF. Here the CDR3 DNA reads TGTGCCAGCGGTCTTGGGGGGGCCACCACTAGCACAGATACGCAGTATTTT.

The rearrangement uses TRBV18 and TRBJ2-4; D might be TRBD1 (6 bases). CDR1 is KGHSH, CDR2 LQKENI, per germline. The V gene lost 3 bases and the J gene lost 8 bases, with 14 bases spanning the gap. The CDR3 consists of 14 residues. The CDR3 nucleotides read TGTGCCAGCTCACCGAGACAGGATACGCACATTCAGTACTTC. Encoded protein: CASSPRQDTHIQYF.

This CDR3 is CASSPRTGFRYGYTF. The CDR3 DNA reads TGTGCCAGCAGCCCCCGGACAGGGTTCCGGTATGGCTACACCTTC. The chain is built from TRBV7-9 and TRBJ1-2; TRBD1 aligns across 8 bases. V gave up 5 bases and J gave up 5 bases; unmatched junction bases: 10. CDR1 and CDR2 (germline): SEHNR, FQNEAQ (reference sequence). This CDR3 is 15 amino acids long.

The V gene is TRBV9, the J gene TRBJ2-3; D might be TRBD2 (6 bases). The V end was cut by 3 bases, the J end by 0 bases, with 11 bases between. This CDR3 spans 15 amino acids. Per germline, CDR1 SGDLS and CDR2 YYNGEE. CDR3 sequence (DNA): TGTGCCAGCAGCGATGCGGGATATAGCACAGATACGCAGTATTTT. Amino acid sequence: CASSDAGYSTDTQYF.

This rearrangement joins TRBV29-1 to TRBJ2-1; possibly TRBD1 for D (7 bases). CDR1 and CDR2 (germline): SQVTM, ANQGSEA. Trimming removed 4 bases from V and 10 bases from J, with 17 bases in between. This CDR3 has 13 residues. In DNA form, the CDR3 reads TGCAGCGTTGGCCTTCAGGGGGGCCGCGAGCAGTTCTTC. The encoded protein is CSVGLQGGREQFF.

The chain links TRBV15 to TRBJ2-2; perhaps TRBD2 as D (6 bases). The V and J ends lost 0 bases and 6 bases respectively, with 8 bases between them. Germline V gene lookup returns CDR1 LNHNV and CDR2 YYDKDF (reference sequence). This CDR3 is 14 amino acids long. Here the CDR3 DNA reads TGTGCCACCAGCAGAGAAGGACTATCCGGGGAGCTGTTTTTT. Protein sequence: CATSREGLSGELFF. The full variable domain, rest sourced from reference TRBV15 and TRBJ2-2, is DAMVIQNPRYQVTQFGKPVTLSCSQTLNHNVMYWYQQKSSQAPKLLFHYYDKDFNNEADTPDNFQSRRPNTSFCFLDIRSPGLGDTAMYLCATSREGLSGELFFGEGSRLTVL.

This sequence joins TRBV6-5 and TRBJ1-1, with TRBD1 matching over 7 bases. The CDR3 is 12 residues long. V lost 6 bases to trimming and J lost 6 bases; unmatched junction nucleotides: 4. The V gene's germline CDR1 is MNHEY and CDR2 SVGAGI. Here the CDR3 reads CASRGTVAEAFF. In nucleotides, the CDR3 is TGTGCCAGCAGGGGGACAGTTGCTGAAGCTTTCTTT.

The chain has TRBV4-1 and TRBJ2-1, with 7 nucleotides matching TRBD2. CDR3 size: 19 residues. CDR1 and CDR2 from the germline V gene are MGHRA and YSYEKL. J was trimmed by 4 bases and V by 0 bases; bases with no gene match: 15. DNA for the CDR3: TGCGCCAGCAGCCAAGAAATGGCTAGCGGCAGACAAACGTACAATGAGCAGTTCTTC. It encodes CASSQEMASGRQTYNEQFF.

The chain is built from TRBV5-1 and TRBJ1-2; D perhaps matches TRBD1 (6 bases). Germline loops: CDR1 SGHRS, CDR2 YFSETQ. This CDR3 is 14 amino acids long. Trimming pared 4 bases from V and 2 bases from J, leaving 12 bases between. Written as DNA, the CDR3 is TGCGCCAGCAGCCCCTCGACAGGAAACTATGGCTACACCTTC. This gives the protein CASSPSTGNYGYTF.

V and J are TRBV5-6 and TRBJ1-1; D not resolved. Germline CDR1 and CDR2: SGHDT and YYEEEE. V dropped 2 bases and J dropped 4 bases, with 9 bases sitting between them. The CDR3 covers 13 residues. The CDR3 spells CASSFSWSTEAFF. Here the CDR3 DNA reads TGTGCCAGCAGCTTTTCATGGAGCACTGAAGCTTTCTTT. The full variable domain, with the rest looked up from reference TRBV5-6 and TRBJ1-1, is DAGVTQSPTHLIKTRGQQVTLRCSPKSGHDTVSWYQQALGQGPQFIFQYYEEEERQRGNFPDRFSGHQFPNYSSELNVNALLLGDSALYLCASSFSWSTEAFFGQGTRLTVV.